Listed here is a single T cell receptor (beta chain). Only a few counts were recorded for this clonotype. Its antigen target is currently unknown. One base away there is no much larger clone; base qualities are not given. This sample stems from a study of T cell repertoires in cytomegalovirus infection (dated by TCRdb to about 2019). Looking at the study overall: Donor HLA type was relevant to the analysis, because carriage of CMV infection together with the matching HLA type was indicated by public TCR beta signatures. Here is what the overall study found, with its caveats: In the ex vivo response, HLA-C-restricted CMV-specific TCR beta clonotypes were dominant, and in two of eight donors the single most frequent clonotype came from this HLA-C-restricted group. In both this cohort and an independent cohort of 350 or so donors, the cumulative frequency of public TCR beta family members distinguished carriers of CMV infection plus the relevant HLA type.

Taken from the germline V gene, the CDR1 and CDR2 loops are LGHNT and FRNRAP. The CDR3 sequence holds 11 residues, the cysteine and phenylalanine included. Here the CDR3 DNA is all that survives: 33 bases in frame from base 1. The V and J ends are trimmed by 6 bases and 5 bases, leaving 7 bases between them. The data were produced on an Illumina HiSeq 1500. TCRdb reran the public reads through fastp at Q25 and MiXCR, keeping productive beta chains. Identical CDR3 proteins give one entry, which carries the most common genes and DNA. This sample gives a few hundred thousand distinct CDR3 sequences in total; more than 9% of them show up just once. Of the sample, 3.5% to 4.5% is held by the ten largest clones.

Recombination linked TRBV12-5 to TRBJ1-2; TRBD1 is possibly the D segment (5 matching bases). Sequences were obtained from PBMCs. The source of this sequence is a human donor in good health (CMV status not recorded). Some clones in this sample may be carry-over from other donors' samples. The bases read TGTGCTAGTGGCTGGGGGTATGGCTACACCTTC. Protein translation: CASGWGYGYTF.